This TCR beta chain was observed in a study of cytomegalovirus exposure and HLA in healthy donors. Whole-study results and caveats: There were some public TCRs occurring in many donors, but most TCR sequences were rare.

A note on this clone: What it binds is not known.

PCR amplification relied on 60 Vbeta primers (plus 13 Jbeta primers). The repertoire was sequenced with immunoSEQ multiplex PCR; TCRdb's copy has only in-frame clones and lacks some. The table has about 120,000 clones, 80% to 90% seen once. The V and J ends lost 5 bases and 7 bases respectively, with 18 bases between them. The length of the CDR3 is 15 residues. Germline V gene sequence: CDR1 MNHEY, CDR2 SVGAGI. The sequence was obtained from a man aged 35 to 55 in good health and CMV-seronegative. Sequencing was carried out using PBMCs. The chain couples TRBV6-5 to TRBJ2-1; TRBD1 might be the D (5 bases). The CDR3 DNA sequence: TGTGCCAGCAGTCCAAGGGGAATTAGGGTAAATGAGCAGTTCTTC. It specifies CASSPRGIRVNEQFF.